Below are 18 T cell receptor beta chains sequenced from a single sample in a study of Graves' ophthalmopathy and Graves' hyperthyroidism. The authors amplified TCR beta CDR3 regions from RNA transcripts. HTBI primers primed a first-round RT-PCR, and a second-round multiplex PCR followed. TCRdb reprocessed the multiplex PCR reads with MiXCR, giving one entry per CDR3 protein. This table holds around 50,000 distinct CDR3 sequences, roughly 52% found once. Sequencing was done on a sample of peripheral blood. The source of these receptors is an adult man with Graves' ophthalmopathy.

A single count supports this clonotype. The chain carries TRBV9 and TRBJ1-4, with D perhaps matching TRBD1 (6 bases). The CDR3 covers 17 residues. Germline V gives CDR1 SGDLS, CDR2 YYNGEE. V gave up 3 bases and J gave up 7 bases, with 22 bases separating them. DNA of the CDR3: TGTGCCAGCAGCGCTGGGACACTTGGGGTGGGGGGTGAAAAACTGTTTTTT. The encoded protein is CASSAGTLGVGGEKLFF. The whole variable domain, remainder taken from reference TRBV9 and TRBJ1-4, is DSGVTQTPKHLITATGQRVTLRCSPRSGDLSVYWYQQSLDQGLQFLIQYYNGEERAKGNILERFSAQQFPDLHSELNLSSLELGDSALYFCASSAGTLGVGGEKLFFGSGTQLSVL.

The chain has TRBV9 and TRBJ1-5; possible D gene TRBD1, 5 bases. V gave up 5 bases and J gave up 11 bases, with 23 bases separating them. The germline gives CDR1 SGDLS, CDR2 YYNGEE. The CDR3 consists of 15 residues. This CDR3 reads CASSSGGMYQETQHF. The CDR3 DNA follows: TGTGCCAGCAGTAGCGGGGGGATGTACCAAGAGACCCAGCATTTT.

V is TRBV19 and J is TRBJ2-3; maybe TRBD1 (5 bases). The CDR3 covers 13 residues. Germline V gene sequence: CDR1 LNHDA, CDR2 SQIVND (reference sequence). V lost 5 bases and J 5 bases, leaving 11 bases between the germline ends. Here the CDR3 DNA reads TGTGCCAGTAGTCTGGGGCCTGGAGATACGCAGTATTTT. This translates into CASSLGPGDTQYF.

The chain uses TRBV19 and TRBJ2-5; D gene uncertain. Trimming shortened V by 1 base and J by 4 bases, and 13 bases separated the two germline ends. CDR3 length: 15 amino acids. Per the germline V gene, CDR1 is LNHDA and CDR2 is SQIVND (reference sequence). The CDR3: CASSIAAAGPETQYF. CDR3 DNA sequence: TGTGCCAGTAGTATAGCTGCGGCAGGCCCAGAGACCCAGTACTTC.

This clonotype was seen at least ten times. CDR3 residues: CASSQDTEALYGYTF. CDR3 sequence (DNA): TGTGCCAGCAGCCAGGACACGGAGGCCCTCTATGGCTACACCTTC. V and J are TRBV5-8 and TRBJ1-2, with D possibly being TRBD1 (5 bases). CDR3 size: 15 residues. V gave up 4 bases and J gave up 4 bases, with 17 bases separating them. Looked up from germline, CDR1 is SGHTS and CDR2 is YDEGEE.

V gene TRBV7-2 combines with J gene TRBJ1-3, with unresolved D. Germline V gives CDR1 SGHTA, CDR2 FQGNSA. Trimming stripped 1 base from V and 0 bases from J, with 4 bases between. The CDR3 is 14 residues long. In DNA, the CDR3 is TGTGCCAGCAGCTTAGGTAACTCTGGAAACACCATATATTTT. Residues: CASSLGNSGNTIYF.

The chain uses TRBV2 and TRBJ2-5, with TRBD2 matching 8 bases. CDR1 is SNHLY and CDR2 is FYNNEI in the germline V gene. The CDR3 covers 14 residues. V lost 11 bases to trimming and J lost 5 bases; unmatched junction nucleotides: 13. CDR3: CAGKIGGGKETQYF. As DNA, the CDR3 is TGTGCCGGCAAGATAGGCGGGGGGAAGGAGACCCAGTACTTC.

V is TRBV19 and J is TRBJ2-7; 11 nucleotides align to TRBD1. Germline V lookup: CDR1 LNHDA, CDR2 SQIVND (reference sequence). This CDR3 has 15 amino acids. Trimming at V came to 4 bases and at J to 6 bases, leaving 8 bases not matched to a gene. CDR3 in DNA: TGTGCCAGTAGTAGACTCGGGACAGGGGGGAGCGAGCAGTACTTC. It codes for CASSRLGTGGSEQYF.

This clonotype was seen just once. DNA of the CDR3: TGCAGTGCTAGAGTAAACGGGAAAGGCACAGATACGCAGTATTTT. Translated: CSARVNGKGTDTQYF. The chain uses TRBV20-1 and TRBJ2-3; maybe TRBD2 (5 bases). Germline V gene sequence: CDR1 DFQATT, CDR2 SNEGSKA (reference sequence). Trimming took off 1 base at V and 1 base at J, with 12 bases between the two ends. This CDR3 has 15 amino acids.

Concerning this clonotype: One end of the junction fails to match germline, which may point to a read error. The chain couples TRBV13 to TRBJ2-2, with D maybe TRBD2 (5 bases). Germline CDR1 PRHDT, CDR2 FYEKMQ (reference sequence). The CDR3 loop spans 13 amino acids. CDR3 protein: CASSYMVSGELSF. In DNA form, the CDR3 reads TGTGCCAGCAGTTATATGGTTTCCGGGGAGCTGTCTTTT.

In nucleotides, the CDR3 is TGTGCCAGCAGTTACGGGGGGGAAAGGCAGCCCCAGCATTTT. Translating gives CASSYGGERQPQHF. The V gene is TRBV6-6, the J gene TRBJ1-5; D perhaps matches TRBD1 (5 bases). The V gene lost 2 bases and the J gene lost 7 bases, with 12 bases spanning the gap. From germline, CDR1 is MNHNY and CDR2 SVGAGI (reference sequence). This CDR3 comprises 14 residues.

In the case of this clonotype: A much larger clone lies one base from this, so it may be a read error. The chain is built from TRBV18 and TRBJ2-1; no clear D. The germline CDR1 and CDR2 sequences are KGHSH and LQKENI. Trimming took 1 base from V and 3 from J, leaving 10 bases between them. This CDR3 is built from 15 residues. The CDR3 loop is CASSPLATYYNEQFF. For the CDR3, the DNA is TGTGCCAGCTCACCACTGGCCACTTACTACAATGAGCAGTTCTTC.

This CDR3 reads CASRAVWDRGEKLFF. As DNA, the CDR3 is TGTGCCAGCAGGGCAGTTTGGGACCGAGGCGAAAAACTGTTTTTT. This chain connects TRBV14 to TRBJ1-4; D perhaps matches TRBD1 (5 bases). CDR1 is SGHDN, CDR2 FVKESK, per germline. This CDR3 has 15 residues. The ends were cut back, 6 bases at V and 8 bases at J, with 19 bases in the middle.

The chain links TRBV20-1 to TRBJ2-7; D is ambiguous. This CDR3 is 13 amino acids long. Per germline, CDR1 DFQATT and CDR2 SNEGSKA (reference sequence). Trimming left V 3 bases short and J 6 bases short, with 15 bases between. In DNA form, the CDR3 reads TGCAGTGCTAGCGGCTCGTTAAAGGGCGAGCAGTACTTC. Its translation: CSASGSLKGEQYF.

The rearrangement uses TRBV20-1 and TRBJ2-7; 9 nucleotides align to TRBD1. This CDR3 is built from 16 residues. After removal of 0 bases from V and 4 bases from J, the junction contained 10 bases not matched to a gene. Germline CDR1 and CDR2: DFQATT and SNEGSKA (reference sequence). This CDR3 is CSARDPQTGTGYEQYF. The CDR3 region has the DNA TGCAGTGCTAGAGACCCCCAGACAGGGACAGGGTACGAGCAGTACTTC.

This clonotype turned up a few times. This chain uses TRBV12-3 or TRBV12-4 with TRBJ2-5, with 8 bases lining up with TRBD1. The CDR3 sequence is 14 residues long. Unmatched junction bases numbered 4, after V lost 3 bases and J lost 4 bases. The DNA of the CDR3 is TGTGCCAGCAGTTTGGGACAGGCCCTAGAGACCCAGTACTTC. Protein: CASSLGQALETQYF.

This clonotype was detected only a few times. J is TRBJ2-3 and V is TRBV20-1; no definite D call. V was cut by 1 base and J by 3 bases, with 5 bases left in between. CDR3 length: 12 residues. Germline V gives CDR1 DFQATT, CDR2 SNEGSKA (reference sequence). The CDR3 sequence: CSARVGTDTQYF. The DNA for the CDR3 is TGCAGTGCTAGAGTGGGGACAGATACGCAGTATTTT.

This clonotype was found many times. This chain joins TRBV5-8 and TRBJ1-2; possible D gene TRBD1, 6 bases. This CDR3 region has 14 residues. Germline lookup yields CDR1 SGHTS and CDR2 YDEGEE. Trimming removed 4 bases at V and 3 bases at J, with 13 bases between. The CDR3 loop is CASSPGQPYYGYTF. Here the CDR3 DNA reads TGTGCCAGCAGCCCCGGACAGCCTTACTATGGCTACACCTTC. Combining the CDR3 with reference TRBV5-8 and TRBJ1-2 gives the whole variable domain EAGVTQSPTHLIKTRGQQATLRCSPISGHTSVYWYQQALGLGLQFLLWYDEGEERNRGNFPPRFSGRQFPNYSSELNVNALELEDSALYLCASSPGQPYYGYTFGSGTRLTVV.